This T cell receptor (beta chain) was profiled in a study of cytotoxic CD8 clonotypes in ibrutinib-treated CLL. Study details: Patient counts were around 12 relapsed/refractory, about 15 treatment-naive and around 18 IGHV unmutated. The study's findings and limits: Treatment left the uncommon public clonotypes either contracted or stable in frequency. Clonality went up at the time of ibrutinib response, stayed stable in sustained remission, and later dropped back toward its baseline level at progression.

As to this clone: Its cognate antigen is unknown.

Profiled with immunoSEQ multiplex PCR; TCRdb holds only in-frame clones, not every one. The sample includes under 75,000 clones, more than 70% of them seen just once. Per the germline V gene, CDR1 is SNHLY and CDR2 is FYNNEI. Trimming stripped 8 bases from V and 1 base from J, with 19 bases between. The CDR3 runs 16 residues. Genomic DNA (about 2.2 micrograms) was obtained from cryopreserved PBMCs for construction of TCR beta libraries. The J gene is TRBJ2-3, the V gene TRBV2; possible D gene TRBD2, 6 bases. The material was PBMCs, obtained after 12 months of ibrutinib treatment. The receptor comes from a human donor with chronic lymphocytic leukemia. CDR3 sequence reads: CASHPAAGSGTDTQYF. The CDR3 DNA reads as TGTGCCAGCCACCCAGCGGCGGGGTCTGGCACAGATACGCAGTATTTT.